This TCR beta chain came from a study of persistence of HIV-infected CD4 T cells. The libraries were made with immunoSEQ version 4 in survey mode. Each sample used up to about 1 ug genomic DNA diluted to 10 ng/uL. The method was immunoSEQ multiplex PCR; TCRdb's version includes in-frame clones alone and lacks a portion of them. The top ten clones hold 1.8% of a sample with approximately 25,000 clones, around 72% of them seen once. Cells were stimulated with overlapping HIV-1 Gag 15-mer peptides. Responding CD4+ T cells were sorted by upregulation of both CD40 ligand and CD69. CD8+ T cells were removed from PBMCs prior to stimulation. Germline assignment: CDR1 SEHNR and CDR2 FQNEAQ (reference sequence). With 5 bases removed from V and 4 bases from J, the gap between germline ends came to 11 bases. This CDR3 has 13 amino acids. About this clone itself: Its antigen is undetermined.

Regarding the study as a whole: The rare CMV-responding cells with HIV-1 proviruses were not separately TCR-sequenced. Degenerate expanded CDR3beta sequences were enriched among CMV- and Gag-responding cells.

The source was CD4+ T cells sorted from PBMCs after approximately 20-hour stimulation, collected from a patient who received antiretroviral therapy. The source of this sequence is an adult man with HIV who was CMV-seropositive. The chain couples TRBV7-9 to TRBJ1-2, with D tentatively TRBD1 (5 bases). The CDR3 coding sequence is TGTGCCAGCAGCGAGGGACGGACCTATGGCTACACCTTC. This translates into CASSEGRTYGYTF.